These 23 T cell receptor beta chains were all obtained from the same sample, sequenced in a study of blood T cell repertoires in COVID-19. The method was immunoSEQ multiplex PCR; TCRdb's version includes in-frame clones alone and lacks a portion of them. Of around 230,000 clones listed, roughly 88% are singletons. Sequencing was carried out using PBMCs or T cells enriched from blood (not recorded which). Receptors originate from a woman aged 40-49 years with acute COVID-19.

The J gene is TRBJ1-1, the V gene TRBV29-1; TRBD1 aligns across 9 bases. After removal of 5 bases from V and 8 bases from J, the junction contained 6 bases not matched to a gene. Germline CDR1 SQVTM, CDR2 ANQGSEA. There are 12 residues in the CDR3. CDR3 nucleotides: TGCAGCGTTTTCGGACAGGGGCAAGAAGCTTTCTTT. Amino acid sequence: CSVFGQGQEAFF.

The V gene is TRBV4-3, the J gene TRBJ2-7; D is perhaps TRBD1 (5 bases). This CDR3 is built from 16 residues. V lost 0 bases and J 1 base, leaving 13 bases between the germline ends. The germline CDR1 and CDR2 sequences are LGHNA and YSLEER. The DNA for the CDR3 is TGCGCCAGCAGCCAAGATCGGGCAGGGATTTCCTACGAGCAGTACTTC. This gives the protein CASSQDRAGISYEQYF.

The V gene is TRBV18, the J gene TRBJ2-1, with TRBD1 matching over 7 bases. The CDR3 sequence is 14 residues long. V was clipped by 4 bases and J by 7 bases; unmatched bases: 7. From germline, CDR1 is KGHSH and CDR2 LQKENI. The CDR3 bases are TGTGCCAGCTCACGTTGGACAGGAACAAATGAGCAGTTCTTC. It translates to CASSRWTGTNEQFF.

The V and J genes are TRBV5-4 and TRBJ2-5, with D hard to call. The CDR3 sequence is 14 residues long. Germline V gene sequence: CDR1 SGHNT, CDR2 YYREEE (reference sequence). The V end was cut by 0 bases, the J end by 2 bases, with 8 bases between. CDR3 nucleotides: TGTGCCAGCAGCTTGGAGCTAGGTCAAGAGACCCAGTACTTC. Encoded protein: CASSLELGQETQYF.

The chain uses TRBV14 and TRBJ2-2; no clear D gene. Trimming pared 4 bases from V and 0 bases from J, leaving 9 bases between. This CDR3 spans 15 amino acids. Germline values: CDR1 SGHDN, CDR2 FVKESK. The CDR3 DNA is TGTGCCAGCAGCCTGCGCCCCGCGAACACCGGGGAGCTGTTTTTT. Its protein product is CASSLRPANTGELFF. The full variable domain, completed using reference TRBV14 and TRBJ2-2, is EAGVTQFPSHSVIEKGQTVTLRCDPISGHDNLYWYRRVMGKEIKFLLHFVKESKQDESGMPNNRFLAERTGGTYSTLKVQPAELEDSGVYFCASSLRPANTGELFFGEGSRLTVL.

The genes are TRBV7-8 and TRBJ2-7, with 7 bases aligning to TRBD1. CDR3 size: 15 residues. Germline trimming cut 3 bases from V and 3 bases from J; bases unmatched to any gene: 8. Germline V gives CDR1 SGHVS, CDR2 FQNEAQ. The CDR3, as DNA: TGTGCCAGCAGCTTTCAGTCAGGGGGAATCTACGAGCAGTACTTC. It encodes CASSFQSGGIYEQYF.

This chain uses TRBV11-2 with TRBJ2-5, with 10 bases lining up with TRBD1. CDR3 length: 17 amino acids. Looked up from germline, CDR1 is SGHAT and CDR2 is FQNNGV. V gave up 1 base and J gave up 5 bases; unmatched junction bases: 10. The CDR3 bases are TGTGCCAGCAGCTTAGGCCTCGGGACAGGGGTAGGGGAGACCCAGTACTTC. It specifies CASSLGLGTGVGETQYF.

This chain uses TRBV10-3 with TRBJ1-1, with a weak D call TRBD1 (6 bases). Trimming cost V 6 bases and J 2 bases, with 10 bases left between them. This CDR3 is 13 amino acids long. From germline, CDR1 is ENHRY and CDR2 SYGVKD. Here the CDR3 DNA reads TGTGCCATCAGGTGGACAGATAACACTGAAGCTTTCTTT. It encodes CAIRWTDNTEAFF.

The chain joins TRBV7-2 to TRBJ2-7; D ambiguous. This CDR3 comprises 13 residues. In germline, CDR1 is SGHTA, CDR2 FQGNSA. V lost 2 bases and J 4 bases, leaving 9 bases between the germline ends. This CDR3 reads CASSLLATYEQYF. In nucleotides, the CDR3 is TGTGCCAGCAGCTTACTCGCTACTTACGAGCAGTACTTC.

The rearrangement joins TRBV25-1 to TRBJ1-3, with a tentative D call TRBD1 (6 bases). The CDR3 runs to 14 residues. Trimming cost V 3 bases and J 9 bases, with 15 bases left between them. The germline CDR1 and CDR2 sequences are MGHDK and SYGVNS. CDR3 nucleotides: TGTGCCAGCAGTGACCTAGGACAGTTCGCCACCATATATTTT. It yields the protein CASSDLGQFATIYF.

The chain uses TRBV28 and TRBJ2-1; 15 nucleotides line up with TRBD2. The CDR3 is made up of 18 amino acids. V trimming: 2 bases; J trimming: 7 bases; junction bases outside the gene matches: 9. Germline CDR1 is MDHEN and CDR2 is SYDVKM. In DNA form, the CDR3 reads TGTGCCAGCAGTTTAGATCTTGGCGGGACTAGCGGGAGGAATGAGCAGTTCTTC. Translation: CASSLDLGGTSGRNEQFF.

The genes are TRBV11-3 and TRBJ2-7; 7 bases are a match to TRBD1. J lost 4 bases, V lost 1 base, and 10 bases had no gene match. Germline CDR1 SGHNT, CDR2 YENEEA. CDR3 length: 16 amino acids. CDR3 nucleotide sequence: TGTGCCAGCAGCTTAGGATCACGGGACAGAGTATACGAGCAGTACGTC. This translates into CASSLGSRDRVYEQYV.

This rearrangement joins TRBV19 to TRBJ1-4; TRBD1 aligns across 9 bases. The V gene's germline CDR1 is LNHDA and CDR2 SQIVND (reference sequence). This CDR3 contains 15 residues. With V trimmed by 7 bases and J by 3 bases, 6 bases remained unmatched. CDR3 amino acids: CASNQQGAANEKLFF. CDR3 nucleotide sequence: TGTGCCAGTAACCAACAGGGGGCCGCTAATGAAAAACTGTTTTTT.

The gene calls are TRBV7-9 and TRBJ1-4, with D tentatively TRBD1 (6 bases). This CDR3 is 17 amino acids long. Trimming took off 4 bases at V and 5 bases at J, with 20 bases between the two ends. In germline, CDR1 is SEHNR, CDR2 FQNEAQ (reference sequence). CDR3 residues: CASSSSGESVINEKLFF. CDR3 bases: TGTGCCAGCAGCTCTTCAGGGGAATCGGTGATAAATGAAAAACTGTTTTTT.

The V and J genes are TRBV11-2 and TRBJ1-4; 8 positions agree with TRBD1. With V trimmed by 0 bases and J by 3 bases, 9 bases remained unmatched. Germline CDR1 is SGHAT and CDR2 is FQNNGV. CDR3 length: 18 amino acids. The CDR3 reads CASSLDRTQGAANEKLFF. CDR3 coding DNA: TGTGCCAGCAGCTTAGATCGAACCCAGGGGGCAGCTAATGAAAAACTGTTTTTT.

This clone appeared once. V and J are TRBV7-2 and TRBJ2-2; 7 nucleotides match TRBD2. This CDR3 is built from 16 residues. The germline V gene encodes CDR1 SGHTA and CDR2 FQGNSA. V shed 5 bases and J 6 bases; nucleotides not matched to a gene: 12. For the CDR3, the DNA is TGTGCCAGCAGCCCCTTGGCGGGAGATATTTCCGGGGAGCTGTTTTTT. Encoded protein: CASSPLAGDISGELFF.

The chain combines TRBV7-2 with TRBJ2-7; D may be TRBD1 (6 bases). Trimming pared 3 bases from V and 0 bases from J, leaving 12 bases between. This CDR3 has 15 amino acids. Germline V gene sequence: CDR1 SGHTA, CDR2 FQGNSA. The CDR3 coding sequence is TGTGCCAGCAGCTTGGTCCAGGGGATCTCCTACGAGCAGTACTTC. Encoded protein: CASSLVQGISYEQYF.

A single count supports this clone. This chain joins TRBV2 and TRBJ1-1; TRBD1 is a possible D gene (6 bases). The CDR3 loop spans 15 amino acids. V shed 3 bases and J shed 2 bases, with 13 bases lying between them. Germline values: CDR1 SNHLY, CDR2 FYNNEI. The CDR3 nucleotides read TGTGCCAGCAGTGACGGGCAGGGGCCTAACACTGAAGCTTTCTTT. Its protein product is CASSDGQGPNTEAFF.

The J gene is TRBJ1-3, the V gene TRBV6-1, with a tentative D call TRBD1 (6 bases). Trimming removed 1 base at V and 4 bases at J, with 14 bases between. The CDR3 is made up of 16 amino acids. Germline lookup yields CDR1 MNHNS and CDR2 SASEGT. The CDR3 reads CASSEVRGARGNTIYF. CDR3 in DNA: TGTGCCAGCAGTGAAGTTCGGGGGGCGAGAGGAAACACCATATATTTT.

The rearrangement uses TRBV25-1 and TRBJ1-1, with D uncertain. The V end was cut by 4 bases, the J end by 1 base, with 4 bases between. CDR1 is MGHDK and CDR2 is SYGVNS in the germline V gene. There are 12 residues in the CDR3. The CDR3 here is CASSAGNTEAFF. The CDR3 coding sequence is TGTGCCAGCAGTGCAGGGAACACTGAAGCTTTCTTT.

The V gene is TRBV5-5, the J gene TRBJ2-5, with D possibly TRBD1 on 5 matching bases. Looked up from germline, CDR1 is SGHKS and CDR2 is YYEKEE (reference sequence). This CDR3 has 16 amino acids. Trimming cost V 4 bases and J 1 base, with 17 bases left between them. The CDR3 coding sequence is TGTGCCAGCAGCCGGCGAGCTGGACAACTCCAAGAGACCCAGTACTTC. It codes for CASSRRAGQLQETQYF.

The genes are TRBV7-9 and TRBJ2-7; 7 nucleotides agree with TRBD1. This CDR3 has 16 amino acids. With 5 bases clipped from V and 2 bases from J, the junction kept 12 bases outside the gene matches. Germline V gives CDR1 SEHNR, CDR2 FQNEAQ (reference sequence). The CDR3 region is CASSPIWTGSTYEQYF. The CDR3 bases are TGTGCCAGCAGCCCAATTTGGACAGGCAGCACCTACGAGCAGTACTTC.

The gene calls are TRBV11-2 and TRBJ2-2; a possible D gene is TRBD2 (5 bases). Germline loops: CDR1 SGHAT, CDR2 FQNNGV. This CDR3 has 15 residues. Trimming shortened V by 0 bases and J by 5 bases, and 10 bases separated the two germline ends. The CDR3, as DNA: TGTGCCAGCAGCTTAGATCAAGCGGAGACCGGGGAGCTGTTTTTT. It translates to CASSLDQAETGELFF.